The 8 T cell receptor beta chains reported below all come from one sample, sequenced in a study of radiotherapy plus CTLA-4 blockade in lung cancer. TCRdb's table, derived via immunoSEQ multiplex PCR, lists solely in-frame clones and lacks some. The sample includes some 73,000 clones, roughly 69% seen only once; the top ten take more than 7.5%. The sample here was peripheral blood, taken from a patient treated with radiotherapy plus ipilimumab. Receptors originate from a human donor with non-small cell lung cancer whose response to radiotherapy plus ipilimumab could not be evaluated.

The chain is built from TRBV5-1 and TRBJ1-2; the D gene is possibly TRBD1 (6 bases). In germline, CDR1 is SGHRS, CDR2 YFSETQ. The CDR3 loop spans 15 amino acids. V lost 4 bases, J lost 4 bases, and 17 bases lay in between. For the CDR3, the DNA is TGCGCCAGCAGCCGAGTATTACAGGGTGCCTATGGCTACACCTTC. It is translated as CASSRVLQGAYGYTF.

J is TRBJ1-2 and V is TRBV7-9; 9 positions agree with TRBD1. The CDR3 consists of 17 residues. Losses at the gene ends were 5 bases for V and 8 bases for J; bases not matched to a gene: 18. CDR1 and CDR2 from the germline V gene are SEHNR and FQNEAQ (reference sequence). The DNA of the CDR3 is TGTGCCAGCAGCCCAATTTCGGGACAGGGTCCTTTCGGCGGCTACACCTTC. Its translation is CASSPISGQGPFGGYTF.

In its sample, this clone was seen once. The chain has TRBV5-5 and TRBJ1-2; 9 bases are a match to TRBD1. Trimming cost V 2 bases and J 8 bases; bases outside gene matches: 10. The CDR3 is 15 residues long. The germline gives CDR1 SGHKS, CDR2 YYEKEE (reference sequence). Here the CDR3 DNA reads TGTGCCAGCAGCTTCTCCGGGACAGGGACTAGAGGCTACACCTTC. Its protein is CASSFSGTGTRGYTF.

This clone was recorded a few times. The chain couples TRBV28 to TRBJ2-7, with D perhaps TRBD2 (6 bases). The CDR3 spans 16 residues. V was clipped by 6 bases and J by 3 bases, with 21 bases between them. The germline V gene encodes CDR1 MDHEN and CDR2 SYDVKM. CDR3 in DNA: TGTGCCAGCAGCCCTACGGGAGTCAGACGTTACTACGAGCAGTACTTC. Protein: CASSPTGVRRYYEQYF.

The J gene is TRBJ2-5, the V gene TRBV19; TRBD2 agrees at 8 bases. Germline CDR1 is LNHDA and CDR2 is SQIVND (reference sequence). This CDR3 spans 15 amino acids. Trimming at V came to 2 bases and at J to 1 base, leaving 3 bases not matched to a gene. CDR3 amino acids: CASSIRAGAQETQYF. The CDR3, as DNA: TGTGCCAGTAGTATAAGAGCGGGGGCCCAAGAGACCCAGTACTTC.

In its sample, this clone was seen a few times. The chain couples TRBV28 to TRBJ2-4; D is perhaps TRBD1 (6 bases). Trimming cost V 3 bases and J 4 bases, with 13 bases left between them. The CDR3 consists of 15 residues. Germline values: CDR1 MDHEN, CDR2 SYDVKM. The CDR3 spells CASSLPGVGKNIQYF. In nucleotides, the CDR3 is TGTGCCAGCAGTTTGCCAGGGGTGGGTAAAAACATTCAGTACTTC.

The sample holds a few counts of this clone. The J gene is TRBJ2-7, the V gene TRBV6-5; 7 nucleotides agree with TRBD1. CDR1 is MNHEY, CDR2 SVGAGI, per germline. The CDR3 length is 14 residues. With 2 bases clipped from V and 3 bases from J, the junction kept 4 bases outside the gene matches. Written as DNA, the CDR3 is TGTGCCAGCAGTTACATTGACAGGGTCTACGAGCAGTACTTC. Translated: CASSYIDRVYEQYF.

The CDR3 is CASSLGGNGYEQYF. The CDR3 bases are TGTGCCAGCAGCTTAGGCGGGAATGGCTACGAGCAGTACTTC. The V gene is TRBV13, the J gene TRBJ2-7; a possible D gene is TRBD2 (5 bases). The CDR3 is 14 residues long. V lost 0 bases and J lost 3, with 9 bases in between. Germline CDR1 PRHDT, CDR2 FYEKMQ (reference sequence). The whole variable domain, filled in from reference TRBV13 and TRBJ2-7, reads AAGVIQSPRHLIKEKRETATLKCYPIPRHDTVYWYQQGPGQDPQFLISFYEKMQSDKGSIPDRFSAQQFSDYHSELNMSSLELGDSALYFCASSLGGNGYEQYFGPGTRLTVT.